These 26 T cell receptor beta chains were sequenced from one sample in a study of Graves' ophthalmopathy and Graves' hyperthyroidism. RNA transcripts served as template for amplifying TCR beta CDR3 sequences. Following a first-round RT-PCR that used HTBI primers, a second-round multiplex PCR was carried out. TCRdb re-called the multiplex PCR reads through MiXCR, storing one row per CDR3 protein. The sample lists approximately 700,000 distinct CDR3 sequences; 35% to 50% were seen once. Sequencing was carried out using peripheral blood. These receptors were taken from an adult man with Graves' ophthalmopathy.

This clonotype has ten or more counts. The chain recombines TRBV29-1 with TRBJ1-2; possible D gene TRBD1, 6 bases. CDR3 length equals 13 residues. V was trimmed by 4 bases and J by 3 bases, leaving 12 bases between them. Germline V gene sequence: CDR1 SQVTM, CDR2 ANQGSEA. CDR3 DNA: TGCAGCGTTGGGGCAGGGGAGGACTATGGCTACACCTTC. Protein: CSVGAGEDYGYTF.

This clonotype was seen ten or more times. This sequence joins TRBV6-6 and TRBJ1-4; D possibly corresponds to TRBD1 (5 bases). The V and J ends lost 5 bases and 4 bases respectively, with 11 bases between them. The germline gives CDR1 MNHNY, CDR2 SVGAGI (reference sequence). The CDR3 is made up of 14 amino acids. In DNA, the CDR3 is TGTGCCAGCAGTGTAGTAGGGGATAATGAAAAACTGTTTTTT. This translates into CASSVVGDNEKLFF.

This clonotype was observed a few times. V gene TRBV7-9 combines with J gene TRBJ2-7, with TRBD2 matching 15 bases. Germline V CDR1 and CDR2: SEHNR, FQNEAQ (reference sequence). The V segment lost 5 bases and the J segment 7 bases; nucleotides outside the gene matches: 12. This CDR3 region has 17 residues. CDR3 residues: CASSGWGGTSGRREQYF. CDR3 DNA: TGTGCCAGCAGCGGATGGGGGGGGACTAGCGGGAGGAGGGAGCAGTACTTC.

V is TRBV9 and J is TRBJ1-6, with a weak D call TRBD1 (6 bases). CDR3 length: 14 residues. Germline V gene data show CDR1 as SGDLS and CDR2 as YYNGEE. The V end was cut by 2 bases, the J end by 9 bases, with 12 bases between. CDR3 loop: CASSVGTLGSPLHF. The CDR3 bases are TGTGCCAGCAGCGTCGGGACACTGGGTTCACCCCTCCACTTT.

The V and J genes are TRBV5-4 and TRBJ2-5; TRBD2 is a possible D gene (5 bases). The germline gives CDR1 SGHNT, CDR2 YYREEE (reference sequence). Between the trimmed V and J ends, which lost 4 bases and 5 bases, there was a span of 12 bases. The CDR3 sequence is 13 residues long. The CDR3 spells CASSPKTGETQYF. The DNA for the CDR3 is TGTGCCAGCAGCCCGAAGACGGGGGAGACCCAGTACTTC.

This clonotype was seen repeatedly, ten times or more. The chain is built from TRBV2 and TRBJ2-7; tentative D call: TRBD1 (5 bases). The CDR3 loop spans 13 amino acids. Per the germline V gene, CDR1 is SNHLY and CDR2 is FYNNEI. Trimming took off 4 bases at V and 1 base at J, with 8 bases between the two ends. Here the CDR3 reads CASSAAGSYEQYF. In nucleotides, the CDR3 is TGTGCCAGCAGTGCGGCAGGGTCCTACGAGCAGTACTTC.

The sample holds many counts of this clonotype. V and J are TRBV29-1 and TRBJ1-1; 8 bases align to TRBD1. The trim removed 7 bases at V and 4 bases at J, leaving 2 bases unmatched. The CDR3 runs 11 residues. Germline V lookup: CDR1 SQVTM, CDR2 ANQGSEA. In DNA, the CDR3 is TGCAGCGCGCAGGGGGCCACTGAAGCTTTCTTT. Amino acid sequence: CSAQGATEAFF.

The V and J genes are TRBV9 and TRBJ2-5, with D perhaps being TRBD1 or TRBD2 (5 bases each). V was trimmed by 3 bases and J by 1 base, leaving 13 bases between them. The CDR3 has 15 amino acids. Germline loops: CDR1 SGDLS, CDR2 YYNGEE. Here the CDR3 DNA reads TGTGCCAGCAGCGCCTACGGGGCTCCCCAAGAGACCCAGTACTTC. Protein product: CASSAYGAPQETQYF.

This clonotype is a singleton in its sample. The V and J genes are TRBV12-5 and TRBJ2-7, with D unclear. From germline, CDR1 is LGHNT and CDR2 FRNRAP. The CDR3 runs 13 residues. V was shortened by 6 bases and J by 2 bases, with 11 bases between the two germline ends. Here the CDR3 DNA reads TGTGCTAGTGGGGAAGGAATTACCTACGAGCAGTACTTC. Translation: CASGEGITYEQYF.

A note on this clonotype: This may come from a read error, since a much larger clone is one base off. The rearrangement uses TRBV7-2 and TRBJ1-4; D possibly corresponds to TRBD1 (6 bases). Germline values: CDR1 SGHTA, CDR2 FQGNSA. The CDR3 extends over 16 amino acids. The V end lost 3 bases, the J end lost 4 bases, and 15 bases lay between the germline ends. CDR3 sequence reads: CASSFGLGGRNEKLFF. The CDR3 nucleotides are TGTGCCAGCAGCTTTGGGCTCGGGGGGCGTAATGAAAAACTGTTTTTT. The full variable domain, in which reference TRBV7-2 and TRBJ1-4 provide the parts outside the CDR3, is GAGVSQSPSNKVTEKGKDVELRCDPISGHTALYWYRQSLGQGLEFLIYFQGNSAPDKSGLPSDRFSAERTGGSVSTLTIQRTQQEDSAVYLCASSFGLGGRNEKLFFGSGTQLSVL.

This clonotype was counted only a few times. The CDR3 sequence: CASSLYPSGANVLTF. CDR3 DNA sequence: TGTGCCAGCAGTTTATACCCCTCTGGGGCCAACGTCCTGACTTTC. The chain has TRBV12-3 or TRBV12-4 and TRBJ2-6, with D uncertain. The CDR3 runs 15 residues. The V and J ends lost 2 bases and 0 bases respectively, with 5 bases between them.

This clonotype was recorded many times. This chain connects TRBV5-8 to TRBJ1-1; D not resolved. Trimming removed 1 base from V and 6 bases from J, with 10 bases in between. The CDR3 contains 13 residues. Looked up from germline, CDR1 is SGHTS and CDR2 is YDEGEE. The CDR3 here is CASSLRWFAEAFF. The CDR3 nucleotides read TGTGCCAGCAGCTTGCGGTGGTTCGCTGAAGCTTTCTTT.

V and J are TRBV9 and TRBJ1-1; tentatively, D is TRBD1 (6 bases). Deletions cut 4 bases from V and 4 bases from J, with 20 bases between. Germline V CDR1 and CDR2: SGDLS, YYNGEE. The CDR3 is made up of 16 amino acids. CDR3: CASSQGGYRVFTEAFF. The CDR3 DNA reads TGTGCCAGCAGCCAAGGCGGTTACAGGGTTTTCACTGAAGCTTTCTTT.

The genes are TRBV29-1 and TRBJ2-5; D call uncertain. Germline CDR1 is SQVTM and CDR2 is ANQGSEA. The CDR3 extends over 12 amino acids. The V and J ends lost 0 bases and 4 bases respectively, with 6 bases between them. The CDR3 nucleotides read TGCAGCGTTGAAGAAGCCCCAGAGACCCAGTACTTC. Amino acids: CSVEEAPETQYF.

The chain employs TRBV19 and TRBJ1-5; 7 bases line up with TRBD1. V lost 4 bases to trimming and J lost 5 bases; unmatched junction nucleotides: 5. This CDR3 is 14 amino acids long. The germline gives CDR1 LNHDA, CDR2 SQIVND (reference sequence). CDR3: CASSSRDSDQPQHF. CDR3 in DNA: TGTGCCAGTAGTAGCCGGGACAGCGATCAGCCCCAGCATTTT. Supplemented by reference TRBV19 and TRBJ1-5, the full variable domain reads DGGITQSPKYLFRKEGQNVTLSCEQNLNHDAMYWYRQDPGQGLRLIYYSQIVNDFQKGDIAEGYSVSREKKESFPLTVTSAQKNPTAFYLCASSSRDSDQPQHFGDGTRLSIL.

The chain links TRBV7-9 to TRBJ2-7, with D tentatively TRBD1 (7 bases). Trimming took off 4 bases at V and 2 bases at J, with 18 bases between the two ends. CDR1 is SEHNR and CDR2 is FQNEAQ in the germline V gene (reference sequence). CDR3 length equals 16 residues. The CDR3 loop reads CASSSQGTHLTYEQYF. The CDR3 DNA is TGTGCCAGCAGCTCACAGGGGACTCATCTGACCTACGAGCAGTACTTC.

This clonotype was seen at least ten times. This chain joins TRBV9 and TRBJ1-4; D may be TRBD1 (5 bases). Germline V gene sequence: CDR1 SGDLS, CDR2 YYNGEE. The V and J ends lost 3 bases and 7 bases respectively, with 19 bases between them. The CDR3 length is 16 residues. CDR3 nucleotides: TGTGCCAGCAGCGCAACGACCGGGACGCCGGCTGAAAAACTGTTTTTT. Protein sequence: CASSATTGTPAEKLFF.

The chain has TRBV7-8 and TRBJ2-1; 14 bases map to TRBD2. The assigned J gene may be wrong: the sequence end matches TRBJ2-7 better. The CDR3 is made up of 16 amino acids. Germline loops: CDR1 SGHVS, CDR2 FQNEAQ. DNA for the CDR3: TGTGCCAGCAGCTCCAAACGACTAGCGGGAGGGAATGAGCAGTACTTC. Protein product: CASSSKRLAGGNEQYF.

This clonotype was seen many times. This rearrangement joins TRBV24-1 to TRBJ2-7; weak D call: TRBD2 (6 bases). CDR3 length equals 16 residues. V lost 4 bases and J lost 12, with 27 bases in between. The germline V gene has CDR1 KGHDR and CDR2 SFDVKD. The CDR3 sequence is CATSDLSLGTPIRLYF. The CDR3 coding sequence is TGTGCCACCAGTGACCTCTCGCTCGGGACTCCAATTCGTTTGTACTTC.

V is TRBV4-3 and J is TRBJ2-2, with D perhaps TRBD1 or TRBD2 (5 bases each). The germline V and J ends were trimmed by 1 base and 4 bases, with 13 bases remaining between them. The CDR3 length is 16 residues. CDR1 is LGHNA, CDR2 YSLEER, per germline. The CDR3 sequence: CASSQVGTPGTGELFF. The DNA for the CDR3 is TGCGCCAGCAGCCAAGTTGGGACCCCGGGCACCGGGGAGCTGTTTTTT.

The chain couples TRBV5-1 to TRBJ2-5; TRBD2 might be the D (5 bases). Germline V gene data show CDR1 as SGHRS and CDR2 as YFSETQ. CDR3 length equals 16 residues. Trimming took off 4 bases at V and 5 bases at J, with 21 bases between the two ends. The CDR3 coding sequence is TGCGCCAGCAGCGTTCAAACCTCGGGGAGTGAGGAGACCCAGTACTTC. This encodes CASSVQTSGSEETQYF.

This clonotype was counted only a few times. This chain joins TRBV7-2 and TRBJ1-1; the D gene is possibly TRBD1 (5 bases). This CDR3 is built from 14 residues. Germline V gives CDR1 SGHTA, CDR2 FQGNSA. The V end lost 5 bases, the J end lost 7 bases, and 17 bases lay between the germline ends. CDR3 residues: CASSQDRTGYEAFF. The CDR3 bases are TGTGCCAGCAGCCAAGATAGAACAGGTTATGAAGCTTTCTTT. Looking up the rest from reference TRBV7-2 and TRBJ1-1 gives the full variable domain: GAGVSQSPSNKVTEKGKDVELRCDPISGHTALYWYRQSLGQGLEFLIYFQGNSAPDKSGLPSDRFSAERTGGSVSTLTIQRTQQEDSAVYLCASSQDRTGYEAFFGQGTRLTVV.

This clonotype was counted once. J is TRBJ2-7 and V is TRBV7-9, with 9 nucleotides matching TRBD2. In germline, CDR1 is SEHNR, CDR2 FQNEAQ (reference sequence). CDR3 length equals 16 residues. Trimming removed 6 bases from V and 4 bases from J; junction bases left unmatched: 13. The CDR3 spells CASSYYGGGAAYEQYF. CDR3 DNA: TGTGCCAGCAGTTACTATGGCGGGGGGGCCGCATACGAGCAGTACTTC.

This CDR3 is CASSIDAPSAGVEETQYF. DNA for the CDR3: TGTGCCAGTAGTATCGACGCCCCATCCGCGGGAGTAGAAGAGACCCAGTACTTC. The chain employs TRBV19 and TRBJ2-5; 7 bases are shared with TRBD2. Germline V gene sequence: CDR1 LNHDA, CDR2 SQIVND (reference sequence). V was pared by 3 bases and J by 3 bases, with 16 bases of the junction left unmatched. The CDR3 length is 18 residues.

In its sample, this clonotype was seen a few times. The junction departs from germline at one end; a sequencing error may be responsible. The chain uses TRBV10-3 and TRBJ1-1, with 8 nucleotides matching TRBD1. This CDR3 has 16 residues. Germline V lookup: CDR1 ENHRY, CDR2 SYGVKD. Here the CDR3 DNA reads TGTGCCAGCAGTTACCGGCATGACAGGGGAGACACTGAAGCTTTCTTT. Its protein product is CASSYRHDRGDTEAFF.

The sample holds many counts of this clonotype. The gene calls are TRBV2 and TRBJ1-1; the D gene is possibly TRBD1 (6 bases). The V gene's germline CDR1 is SNHLY and CDR2 FYNNEI. V was pared by 3 bases and J by 7 bases, with 15 bases between. The CDR3 is 14 residues long. The CDR3 region is CASSDRGVKGEAFF. Written as DNA, the CDR3 is TGTGCCAGCAGTGATAGGGGGGTGAAGGGTGAAGCTTTCTTT.